Reported below is one T cell receptor (beta chain). TCRdb keeps only in-frame clones here, not all; method: immunoSEQ multiplex PCR. This table has about 70,000 clones, more than 80% appearing once. This specimen belongs to a study of blood T cell repertoires in COVID-19. With 1 base clipped from V and 0 bases from J, the junction kept 2 bases outside the gene matches. CDR1 is KGHSH and CDR2 is LQKENI in the germline V gene. This CDR3 is built from 16 residues. The rearrangement links TRBV18 to TRBJ2-2; 7 bases are shared with TRBD1. Sequences were obtained from peripheral blood. The TCR originated in a woman in her 70s with acute or convalescent COVID-19. The CDR3: CASSPQGAPNTGELFF. The CDR3 DNA follows: TGTGCCAGCTCACCACAGGGGGCGCCGAACACCGGGGAGCTGTTTTTT.